This TCR beta chain appears in the sequencing data of a study of T cells after yellow fever vaccination. J gave up 10 bases and V 8 bases, and 9 bases lay outside the gene matches. The CDR3 consists of 13 residues. Germline CDR1 reads MDHEN; CDR2 reads SYDVKM. MiXCR, run by TCRdb on the 5' RACE reads, gives a single entry per CDR3 protein. The top ten clones hold over 13% of a sample with hundreds of thousands of distinct CDR3 sequences, less than 15% of them seen once. Sequenced material: PBMCs, taken on the day of the yellow fever booster vaccination. The rearrangement uses TRBV28 and TRBJ2-7; TRBD1 matches 12 bases. The TCR comes from a man aged 25 to 45 who received the YFV17D yellow fever vaccine. The CDR3 loop is CASLPGQGARQYF. CDR3 DNA: TGTGCCAGCCTCCCGGGACAGGGGGCTAGACAGTACTTC.